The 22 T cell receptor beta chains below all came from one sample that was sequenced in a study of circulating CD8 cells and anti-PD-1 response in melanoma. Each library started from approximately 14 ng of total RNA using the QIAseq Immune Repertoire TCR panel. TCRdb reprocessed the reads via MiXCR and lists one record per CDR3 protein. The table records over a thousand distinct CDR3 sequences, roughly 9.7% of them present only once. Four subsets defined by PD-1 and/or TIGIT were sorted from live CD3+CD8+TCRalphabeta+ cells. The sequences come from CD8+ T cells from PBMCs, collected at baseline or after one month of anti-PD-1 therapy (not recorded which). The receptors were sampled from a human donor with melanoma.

Written as DNA, the CDR3 is TGTGCCAGCAGCTTAGGGGGCATCGGCACCTACGAGCAGTACTTC. Residues: CASSLGGIGTYEQYF. The chain joins TRBV11-3 to TRBJ2-7; tentative D call: TRBD1 (5 bases). This CDR3 comprises 15 residues. Germline V CDR1 and CDR2: SGHNT, YENEEA. V was cut by 1 base and J by 2 bases, with 12 bases left in between.

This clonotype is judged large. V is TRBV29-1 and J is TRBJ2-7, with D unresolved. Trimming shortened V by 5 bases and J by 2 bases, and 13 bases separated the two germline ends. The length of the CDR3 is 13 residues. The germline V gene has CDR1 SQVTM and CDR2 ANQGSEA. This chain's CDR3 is CSVLRNSPYEQYF. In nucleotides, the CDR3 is TGCAGCGTTCTCCGGAACAGCCCCTACGAGCAGTACTTC.

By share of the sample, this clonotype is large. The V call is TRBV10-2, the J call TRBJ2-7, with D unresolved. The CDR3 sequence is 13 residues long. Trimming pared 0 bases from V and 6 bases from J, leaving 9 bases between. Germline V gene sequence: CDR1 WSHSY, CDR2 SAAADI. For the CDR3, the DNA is TGCGCCAGCAGTGAGTCGTGGCCGTTCGAGCAGTACTTC. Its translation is CASSESWPFEQYF.

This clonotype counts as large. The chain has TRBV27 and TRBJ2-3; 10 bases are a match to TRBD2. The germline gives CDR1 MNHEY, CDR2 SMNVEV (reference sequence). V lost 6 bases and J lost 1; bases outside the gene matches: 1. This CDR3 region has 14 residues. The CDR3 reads CASRGTSGTDTQYF. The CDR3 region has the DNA TGTGCCAGCAGGGGGACTAGCGGCACAGATACGCAGTATTTT.

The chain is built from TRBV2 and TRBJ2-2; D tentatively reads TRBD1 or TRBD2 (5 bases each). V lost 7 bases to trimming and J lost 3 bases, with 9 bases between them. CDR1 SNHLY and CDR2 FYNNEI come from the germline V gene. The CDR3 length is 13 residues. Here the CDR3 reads CASTGAHTGELFF. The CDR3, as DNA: TGTGCCAGCACCGGGGCTCACACCGGGGAGCTGTTTTTT.

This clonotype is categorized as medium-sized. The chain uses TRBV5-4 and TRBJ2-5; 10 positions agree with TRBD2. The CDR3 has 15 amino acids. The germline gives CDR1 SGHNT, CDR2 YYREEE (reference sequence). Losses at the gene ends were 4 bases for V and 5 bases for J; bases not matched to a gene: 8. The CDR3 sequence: CASSGLLAGVETQYF. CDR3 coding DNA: TGTGCCAGCAGCGGGCTTCTAGCGGGGGTGGAGACCCAGTACTTC.

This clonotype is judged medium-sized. This chain's CDR3 is CASSILGSGANVLTF. Here the CDR3 DNA reads TGTGCCAGTAGTATTCTGGGTTCTGGGGCCAACGTCCTGACTTTC. The chain combines TRBV19 with TRBJ2-6; D ambiguous. V dropped 3 bases and J dropped 1 base, with 7 bases sitting between them. Germline V CDR1 and CDR2: LNHDA, SQIVND (reference sequence). This CDR3 has 15 amino acids.

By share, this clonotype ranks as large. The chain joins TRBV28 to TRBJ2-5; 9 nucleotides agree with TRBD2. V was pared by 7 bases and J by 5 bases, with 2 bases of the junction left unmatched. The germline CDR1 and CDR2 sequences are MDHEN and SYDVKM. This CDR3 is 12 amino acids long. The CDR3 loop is CASTSGRETQYF. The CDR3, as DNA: TGTGCCAGCACCAGCGGGAGGGAGACCCAGTACTTC.

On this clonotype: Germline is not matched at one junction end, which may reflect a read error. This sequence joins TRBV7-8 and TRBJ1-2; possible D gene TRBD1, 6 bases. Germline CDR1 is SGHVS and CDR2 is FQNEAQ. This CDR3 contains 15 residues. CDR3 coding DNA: TGTGCCAGCAGCCCAGAGACTGGGACAAACTATGGCTACGCCTTC. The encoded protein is CASSPETGTNYGYAF.

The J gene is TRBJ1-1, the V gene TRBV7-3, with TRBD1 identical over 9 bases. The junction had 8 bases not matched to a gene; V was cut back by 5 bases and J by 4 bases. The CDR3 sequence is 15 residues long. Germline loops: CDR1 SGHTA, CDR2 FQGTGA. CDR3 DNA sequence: TGTGCCAGCAGCATCGGGACAGGGTTGAGCACTGAAGCTTTCTTT. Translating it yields CASSIGTGLSTEAFF.

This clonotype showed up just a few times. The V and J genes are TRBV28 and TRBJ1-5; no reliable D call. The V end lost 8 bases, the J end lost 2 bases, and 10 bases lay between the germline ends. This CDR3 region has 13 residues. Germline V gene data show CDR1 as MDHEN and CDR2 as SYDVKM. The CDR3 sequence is CASQWRGNQPQHF. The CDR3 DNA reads TGTGCCAGCCAGTGGAGGGGCAATCAGCCCCAGCATTTT.

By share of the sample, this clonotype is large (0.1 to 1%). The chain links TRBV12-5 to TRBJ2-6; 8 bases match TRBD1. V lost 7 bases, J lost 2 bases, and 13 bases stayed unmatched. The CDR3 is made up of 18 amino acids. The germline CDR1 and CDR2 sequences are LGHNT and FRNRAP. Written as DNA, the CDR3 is TGTGCTAGTGCTCTTGGACAGGGAAGGAACGCTGGGGCCAACGTCCTGACTTTC. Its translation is CASALGQGRNAGANVLTF.

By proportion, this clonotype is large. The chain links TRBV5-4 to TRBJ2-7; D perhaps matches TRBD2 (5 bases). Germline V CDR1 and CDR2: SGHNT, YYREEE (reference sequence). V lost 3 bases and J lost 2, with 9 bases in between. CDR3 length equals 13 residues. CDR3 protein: CASSSRGTYEQYF. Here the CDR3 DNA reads TGTGCCAGCAGCTCAAGAGGGACCTACGAGCAGTACTTC.

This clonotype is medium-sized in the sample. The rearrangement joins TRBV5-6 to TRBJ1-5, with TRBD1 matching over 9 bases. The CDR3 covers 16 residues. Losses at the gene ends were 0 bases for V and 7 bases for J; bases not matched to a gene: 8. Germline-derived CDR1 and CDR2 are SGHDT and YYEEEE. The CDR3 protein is CASSLAGTGYPQPQHF. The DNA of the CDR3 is TGTGCCAGCAGCTTGGCCGGGACAGGGTACCCCCAGCCCCAGCATTTT.

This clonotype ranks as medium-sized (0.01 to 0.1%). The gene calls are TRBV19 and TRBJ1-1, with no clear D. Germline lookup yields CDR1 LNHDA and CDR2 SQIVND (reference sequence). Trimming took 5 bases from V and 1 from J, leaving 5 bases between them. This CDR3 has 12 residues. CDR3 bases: TGTGCCAGTAGTGTCGGGAACACTGAAGCTTTCTTT. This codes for CASSVGNTEAFF.

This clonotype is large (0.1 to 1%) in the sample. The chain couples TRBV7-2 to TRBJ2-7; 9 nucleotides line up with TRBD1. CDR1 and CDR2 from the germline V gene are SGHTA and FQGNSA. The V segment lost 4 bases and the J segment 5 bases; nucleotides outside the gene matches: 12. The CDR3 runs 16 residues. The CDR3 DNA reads TGTGCCAGCAGCTCCTTTTACGGGACAGGGCTCCACGAGCAGTACTTC. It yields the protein CASSSFYGTGLHEQYF.

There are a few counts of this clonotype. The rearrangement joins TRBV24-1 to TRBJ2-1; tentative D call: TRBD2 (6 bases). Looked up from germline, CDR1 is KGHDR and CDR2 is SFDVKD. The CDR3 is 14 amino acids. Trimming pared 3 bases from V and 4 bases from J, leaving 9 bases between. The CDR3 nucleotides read TGTGCCACCAGTGATAGCGGGTCATACAATGAGCAGTTCTTC. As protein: CATSDSGSYNEQFF.

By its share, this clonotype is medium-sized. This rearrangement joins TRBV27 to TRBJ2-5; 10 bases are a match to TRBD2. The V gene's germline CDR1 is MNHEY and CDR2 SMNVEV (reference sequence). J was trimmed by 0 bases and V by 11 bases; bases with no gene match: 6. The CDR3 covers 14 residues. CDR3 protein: CARRSGGYQETQYF. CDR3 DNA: TGTGCCCGGCGTAGCGGGGGGTACCAAGAGACCCAGTACTTC.

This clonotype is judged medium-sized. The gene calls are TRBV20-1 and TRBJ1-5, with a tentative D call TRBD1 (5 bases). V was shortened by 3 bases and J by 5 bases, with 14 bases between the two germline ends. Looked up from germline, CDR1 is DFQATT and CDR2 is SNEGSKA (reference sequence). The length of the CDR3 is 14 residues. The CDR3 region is CSASEGVLDQPQHF. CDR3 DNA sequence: TGCAGTGCTAGCGAAGGGGTTCTGGATCAGCCCCAGCATTTT.

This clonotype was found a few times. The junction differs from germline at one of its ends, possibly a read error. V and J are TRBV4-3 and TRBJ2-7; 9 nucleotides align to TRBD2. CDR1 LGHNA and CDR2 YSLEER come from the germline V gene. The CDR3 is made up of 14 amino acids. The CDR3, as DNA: TGTGCCAGCAGCCTGGATAGCGGGAGTAACGAGCAGTACTTC. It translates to CASSLDSGSNEQYF.

As DNA, the CDR3 is TGTGCCAGTAGTATGGGTGGGCACTCCTACGAGCAGTACTTC. Its protein product is CASSMGGHSYEQYF. V and J are TRBV19 and TRBJ2-7; D gene unclear. CDR1 LNHDA and CDR2 SQIVND come from the germline V gene (reference sequence). The CDR3 has 14 residues. V was cut by 3 bases and J by 0 bases, with 9 bases left in between.

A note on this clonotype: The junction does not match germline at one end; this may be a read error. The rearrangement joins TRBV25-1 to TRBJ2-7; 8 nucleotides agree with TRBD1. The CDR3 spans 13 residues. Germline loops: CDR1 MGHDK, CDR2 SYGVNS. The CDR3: CASSVSGWTGSNF. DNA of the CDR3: TGTGCCAGCAGTGTGAGCGGTTGGACAGGGTCGAACTTC.